The next 3 T cell receptor beta chains were all read from a single sample in a study of technical replicates of blood from a few donors (TCRdb year 2017). The library was produced with the immunoSEQ multiplex PCR assay. Entries here come from immuneACCESS through TCRdb and include only in-frame sequences with V and J called. Some clones fail to appear in such tables; in the studies checked, an unresolved V gene covers under half of the shortfall, and the cause of the remainder is unknown. Present in this sample are approximately 93,000 clones, over 85% of which were seen just once. In total, the top ten clones hold over 0.25% of the sample. The sequenced material came from T cells isolated from PBMCs. Every receptor here comes from a human donor in good health.

The chain joins TRBV19 to TRBJ2-6, with a weak D call TRBD2 (5 bases). Trimming took 6 bases from V and 1 from J, leaving 10 bases between them. CDR3 length: 15 residues. In germline, CDR1 is LNHDA, CDR2 SQIVND (reference sequence). The CDR3 is CASSGGGSGANVLTF. CDR3 nucleotides: TGTGCCAGTAGCGGCGGAGGATCTGGGGCCAACGTCCTGACTTTC.

The chain is built from TRBV6-6 and TRBJ2-1, with 9 bases identical to TRBD2. V lost 8 bases, J lost 5 bases, and 7 bases stayed unmatched. Per the germline V gene, CDR1 is MNHNY and CDR2 is SVGAGI (reference sequence). The CDR3 sequence is 14 residues long. DNA for the CDR3: TGTGCCAGCTCCGGGAGACTAGCGGACAATGAGCAGTTCTTC. Its protein product is CASSGRLADNEQFF.

The chain is built from TRBV7-7 and TRBJ1-1; D is unclear. Germline values: CDR1 SSHAT, CDR2 FNYEAQ (reference sequence). V lost 2 bases, J lost 5 bases, and 9 bases lay in between. The CDR3 is 13 residues long. The chain's CDR3 is CASSLTAYTEAFF. CDR3 coding DNA: TGTGCCAGCAGCTTAACAGCCTATACTGAAGCTTTCTTT.